These 28 T cell receptor beta chains were all obtained from the same sample, sequenced in a study of vaccination effects on CD4 cells after COVID-19. Antigen-specific CD4+ T cells were expanded with viral peptide pools in the ViraFEST assay before sequencing. At the end of 10 days of culture, CD4+ T cells were isolated. Two doses of BNT162b2 or mRNA-1273 vaccine were administered to participants. Antigen specificity for these receptors is unknown. Sequenced by immunoSEQ multiplex PCR; TCRdb stores in-frame clones only, minus some. The sample yields over 50,000 clones, around 78% seen once. Material: CD4+ T cells from PBMCs cultured with HCoV-229E spike peptides, obtained after COVID-19 vaccination. All receptors derive from a human donor who received a COVID-19 vaccine.

This chain links TRBV18 with TRBJ2-3; 9 positions agree with TRBD1. The CDR3 covers 18 residues. V shed 4 bases, J shed 1 base, and the junction held 12 bases outside the gene matches. Germline loops: CDR1 KGHSH, CDR2 LQKENI. The CDR3 region is CASSHTRSRDRGTDTQYF. In DNA, the CDR3 is TGTGCCAGCTCACACACAAGAAGCCGGGACAGGGGCACAGATACGCAGTATTTT.

The chain combines TRBV4-3 with TRBJ1-2; possible D gene TRBD1, 5 bases. V was pared by 1 base and J by 4 bases, with 10 bases between. The CDR3 has 14 amino acids. CDR1 LGHNA and CDR2 YSLEER come from the germline V gene. CDR3 protein: CASSQGGKSYGYTF. As DNA, the CDR3 is TGCGCCAGCAGCCAAGGGGGCAAGAGCTATGGCTACACCTTC.

The chain has TRBV5-1 and TRBJ1-2, with 8 bases aligning to TRBD1. J lost 8 bases, V lost 2 bases, and 8 bases had no gene match. The CDR3 length is 14 residues. Germline CDR1 and CDR2: SGHRS and YFSETQ. As DNA, the CDR3 is TGCGCCAGCAGCTTAGAGACAGGGGATTCGGGCTACACCTTC. It codes for CASSLETGDSGYTF. Based on the CDR3 plus reference TRBV5-1 and TRBJ1-2, the full variable domain is KAGVTQTPRYLIKTRGQQVTLSCSPISGHRSVSWYQQTPGQGLQFLFEYFSETQRNKGNFPGRFSGRQFSNSRSEMNVSTLELGDSALYLCASSLETGDSGYTFGSGTRLTVV.

The CDR3 reads CASSSYYDSSNQETQYF. CDR3 in DNA: TGTGCCAGCAGCTCCTACTACGACAGCTCGAACCAAGAGACCCAGTACTTC. The chain combines TRBV7-2 with TRBJ2-5; D possibly corresponds to TRBD1 (5 bases). Germline CDR1 SGHTA, CDR2 FQGNSA. Trimming removed 4 bases at V and 0 bases at J, with 18 bases between. This CDR3 contains 17 residues.

Here the CDR3 reads CASSIDNRLAGGQGEQFF. CDR3 nucleotide sequence: TGTGCCAGTAGTATAGATAATAGGCTAGCGGGGGGCCAGGGTGAGCAGTTCTTC. The chain has TRBV19 and TRBJ2-1; TRBD2 aligns across 11 bases. Germline CDR1 is LNHDA and CDR2 is SQIVND (reference sequence). After removal of 0 bases from V and 9 bases from J, the junction contained 13 bases not matched to a gene. This CDR3 region has 18 residues.

Only one count was recorded for this clone. The chain is built from TRBV5-6 and TRBJ2-7; D perhaps matches TRBD1 (6 bases). Trimming cost V 3 bases and J 2 bases, with 15 bases left between them. The V gene's germline CDR1 is SGHDT and CDR2 YYEEEE. The CDR3 runs to 15 residues. DNA for the CDR3: TGTGCCAGCAGCTCCACCAGGACAGCAACCTACGAGCAGTACGTC. It is translated as CASSSTRTATYEQYV.

This clone was recorded a few times. The chain uses TRBV5-1 and TRBJ2-2; perhaps TRBD1 as D (5 bases). Per germline, CDR1 SGHRS and CDR2 YFSETQ. Trimming pared 2 bases from V and 6 bases from J, leaving 14 bases between. This CDR3 is 15 amino acids long. The CDR3 coding sequence is TGCGCCAGCAGCTTTCAGGGCGGACGTTCCGGGGAGCTGTTTTTT. Its translation: CASSFQGGRSGELFF.

This clone was found many times. The J gene is TRBJ1-2, the V gene TRBV19, with D perhaps matching TRBD1 (5 bases). Germline CDR1 reads LNHDA; CDR2 reads SQIVND (reference sequence). The CDR3 sequence is 16 residues long. The V end was cut by 2 bases, the J end by 4 bases, with 17 bases between. In nucleotides, the CDR3 is TGTGCCAGTAGTATAAGTAGGCCCCGCGGGGCCTATGGCTACACCTTC. This codes for CASSISRPRGAYGYTF.

This clone showed up just once. The V and J genes are TRBV19 and TRBJ1-2, with D possibly TRBD1 on 5 matching bases. Germline-derived CDR1 and CDR2 are LNHDA and SQIVND (reference sequence). The CDR3 runs to 14 residues. Trimming pared 2 bases from V and 5 bases from J, leaving 12 bases between. DNA of the CDR3: TGTGCCAGTAGTATACAGGGTACTCCTTATGGCTACACCTTC. This translates into CASSIQGTPYGYTF.

The chain carries TRBV5-1 and TRBJ2-7; 7 bases agree with TRBD1. Per the germline V gene, CDR1 is SGHRS and CDR2 is YFSETQ. The CDR3 is made up of 14 amino acids. The ends lost 5 bases at V and 0 bases at J; junction bases unmatched: 5. DNA for the CDR3: TGCGCCAGCAGTGAGACAGGGCTCTCCTACGAGCAGTACGTC. Its protein is CASSETGLSYEQYV.

This clone was seen only once. The chain couples TRBV3-1 (or the pseudogene TRBV3-2) to TRBJ1-6; D is uncertain. Germline V gene data show CDR1 as LGHDT and CDR2 as YNNKEL (reference sequence). The CDR3 totals 12 residues. V lost 10 bases and J 3 bases, leaving 7 bases between the germline ends. The CDR3 loop is CATRVYNSPLHF. CDR3 nucleotides: TGTGCCACCCGGGTCTATAATTCACCCCTCCACTTT.

This clone was counted once. The chain combines TRBV18 with TRBJ1-1; 10 positions match TRBD1. Germline-derived CDR1 and CDR2 are KGHSH and LQKENI. This CDR3 is 16 amino acids long. Unmatched junction bases numbered 2, after V lost 1 base and J lost 0 bases. For the CDR3, the DNA is TGTGCCAGCTCACCACAGGGACAGGGGTTGAACACTGAAGCTTTCTTT. Protein sequence: CASSPQGQGLNTEAFF.

The chain combines TRBV18 with TRBJ1-2; D might be TRBD1 (5 bases). Germline lookup yields CDR1 KGHSH and CDR2 LQKENI. V was cut by 1 base and J by 6 bases, with 9 bases left in between. The CDR3 length is 13 residues. CDR3 in amino acids: CASSPQGSDGYTF. The CDR3 DNA reads as TGTGCCAGCTCACCACAGGGGTCAGATGGCTACACCTTC. Variable domain in full (rest from reference TRBV18 and TRBJ1-2): NAGVMQNPRHLVRRRGQEARLRCSPMKGHSHVYWYRQLPEEGLKFMVYLQKENIIDESGMPKERFSAEFPKEGPSILRIQQVVRGDSAAYFCASSPQGSDGYTFGSGTRLTVV.

The chain employs TRBV28 and TRBJ2-6, with D perhaps matching TRBD1 (5 bases). This CDR3 is built from 13 residues. Trimming took 8 bases from V and 4 from J, leaving 9 bases between them. Germline CDR1 and CDR2: MDHEN and SYDVKM. CDR3 region: CASQGPGANVLTF. The CDR3 DNA follows: TGTGCCAGCCAGGGTCCGGGGGCCAACGTCCTGACTTTC. Full variable domain (outside the CDR3, taken from reference TRBV28 and TRBJ2-6): DVKVTQSSRYLVKRTGEKVFLECVQDMDHENMFWYRQDPGLGLRLIYFSYDVKMKEKGDIPEGYSVSREKKERFSLILESASTNQTSMYLCASQGPGANVLTFGAGSRLTVL.

This chain connects TRBV5-6 to TRBJ2-2, with D possibly being TRBD2 (6 bases). Germline V gene sequence: CDR1 SGHDT, CDR2 YYEEEE. The CDR3 loop spans 16 amino acids. The germline V and J ends were trimmed by 2 bases and 1 base, with 12 bases remaining between them. Here the CDR3 DNA reads TGTGCCAGCAGCTTCGAAATCGGGGGGAACACCGGGGAGCTGTTTTTT. Translation gives CASSFEIGGNTGELFF.

The chain joins TRBV6-5 to TRBJ2-2, with a tentative D call TRBD2 (5 bases). The CDR3 loop spans 15 amino acids. Per the germline V gene, CDR1 is MNHEY and CDR2 is SVGAGI. The V end lost 7 bases, the J end lost 2 bases, and 14 bases lay between the germline ends. The CDR3 coding sequence is TGTGCCAGCAAGATATACCGGACTAACACCGGGGAGCTGTTTTTT. Translation: CASKIYRTNTGELFF.

This clone has more than one count but fewer than ten. V is TRBV10-3 and J is TRBJ1-5; TRBD1 matches 7 bases. This CDR3 is 15 amino acids long. Germline V CDR1 and CDR2: ENHRY, SYGVKD. Trimming at V came to 6 bases and at J to 3 bases, leaving 8 bases not matched to a gene. As DNA, the CDR3 is TGTGCCATCAGCCCCACAGGGGTAAACAATCAGCCCCAGCATTTT. Its translation: CAISPTGVNNQPQHF.

V is TRBV9 and J is TRBJ2-2; D not certain. Trimming cost V 2 bases and J 6 bases, with 8 bases left between them. The CDR3 totals 13 residues. Germline V gene sequence: CDR1 SGDLS, CDR2 YYNGEE. The CDR3, as DNA: TGTGCCAGCAGCGTCATGGGGTCCGGGGAGCTGTTTTTT. Its protein is CASSVMGSGELFF. Complete variable domain (other parts from reference TRBV9 and TRBJ2-2): DSGVTQTPKHLITATGQRVTLRCSPRSGDLSVYWYQQSLDQGLQFLIQYYNGEERAKGNILERFSAQQFPDLHSELNLSSLELGDSALYFCASSVMGSGELFFGEGSRLTVL.

The rearrangement links TRBV5-1 to TRBJ1-2, with TRBD1 as a possible D gene (5 bases). The CDR3 is made up of 14 amino acids. Germline V gene sequence: CDR1 SGHRS, CDR2 YFSETQ. Trimming cost V 4 bases and J 2 bases, with 12 bases left between them. CDR3 sequence: CASSVGGGNYGYTF. The CDR3 coding sequence is TGCGCCAGCAGCGTCGGCGGGGGAAACTATGGCTACACCTTC.

V and J are TRBV19 and TRBJ2-2; D may be TRBD1 (5 bases). CDR3 length: 13 amino acids. From germline, CDR1 is LNHDA and CDR2 SQIVND (reference sequence). Deletions cut 9 bases from V and 1 base from J, with 9 bases between. The CDR3 DNA is TGTGCCAGCCAAGGACAGAACACCGGGGAGCTGTTTTTT. Its protein is CASQGQNTGELFF. The whole variable domain, remainder taken from reference TRBV19 and TRBJ2-2, is DGGITQSPKYLFRKEGQNVTLSCEQNLNHDAMYWYRQDPGQGLRLIYYSQIVNDFQKGDIAEGYSVSREKKESFPLTVTSAQKNPTAFYLCASQGQNTGELFFGEGSRLTVL.

This sequence joins TRBV2 and TRBJ1-1, with a weak D call TRBD1 (6 bases). V shed 3 bases and J shed 4 bases, with 15 bases lying between them. Germline V lookup: CDR1 SNHLY, CDR2 FYNNEI. The CDR3 sequence is 15 residues long. For the CDR3, the DNA is TGTGCCAGCAGTGAGCAGGGGAGGGGAAGCACTGAAGCTTTCTTT. Amino acid sequence: CASSEQGRGSTEAFF.

Here the CDR3 reads CASSRGEGKNIQYF. The CDR3 coding sequence is TGTGCCAGTAGCAGAGGGGAGGGCAAAAACATTCAGTACTTC. This chain links TRBV19 with TRBJ2-4, with 7 bases fitting TRBD2. The CDR3 has 14 amino acids. Per germline, CDR1 LNHDA and CDR2 SQIVND (reference sequence). V trimming: 6 bases; J trimming: 3 bases; junction bases outside the gene matches: 5. Full variable domain (rest looked up from reference TRBV19 and TRBJ2-4): DGGITQSPKYLFRKEGQNVTLSCEQNLNHDAMYWYRQDPGQGLRLIYYSQIVNDFQKGDIAEGYSVSREKKESFPLTVTSAQKNPTAFYLCASSRGEGKNIQYFGAGTRLSVL.

The chain carries TRBV19 and TRBJ2-3; the D gene is possibly TRBD2 (7 bases). Germline-derived CDR1 and CDR2 are LNHDA and SQIVND (reference sequence). V shed 3 bases and J shed 2 bases, with 12 bases lying between them. This CDR3 region has 15 residues. CDR3 sequence: CASSMGGAITDTQYF. In nucleotides, the CDR3 is TGTGCCAGTAGTATGGGGGGGGCCATCACAGATACGCAGTATTTT.

The chain has TRBV28 and TRBJ1-1; 7 bases match TRBD1. V lost 1 base and J lost 1; bases outside the gene matches: 12. Germline V gene data show CDR1 as MDHEN and CDR2 as SYDVKM. CDR3 length: 18 amino acids. Here the CDR3 reads CASSLYEVRGRGNTEAFF. The DNA of the CDR3 is TGTGCCAGCAGTTTATATGAAGTCAGGGGGAGGGGGAACACTGAAGCTTTCTTT.

The chain has TRBV6-2 or TRBV6-3 and TRBJ1-5; possible D gene TRBD1, 5 bases. V was cut by 6 bases and J by 0 bases, with 12 bases left in between. Germline V lookup: CDR1 MNHEY, CDR2 SVGEGT. The CDR3 totals 15 residues. The CDR3 DNA reads as TGTGCCAGCAGCGCGAGGGGACCTAGCAATCAGCCCCAGCATTTT. Its protein product is CASSARGPSNQPQHF.

This sequence joins TRBV10-3 and TRBJ2-7, with D perhaps TRBD2 (6 bases). Germline-derived CDR1 and CDR2 are ENHRY and SYGVKD. The V end lost 7 bases, the J end lost 5 bases, and 12 bases lay between the germline ends. This CDR3 region has 12 residues. CDR3 nucleotides: TGTGCCATCACCGGGGGTCCCCACGAGCAGTACGTC. This codes for CAITGGPHEQYV.

In its sample, this clone was seen a few times. CDR3 in DNA: TGTGCCATCAGTGAGACGCTAAGGGGTGATGGTGGCTACACCTTC. Translated, it gives CAISETLRGDGGYTF. The chain couples TRBV10-3 to TRBJ1-2; weak D call: TRBD1 (5 bases). Between the trimmed V and J ends, which lost 2 bases and 7 bases, there was a span of 17 bases. This CDR3 is built from 15 residues. Germline V gene data show CDR1 as ENHRY and CDR2 as SYGVKD.

This chain uses TRBV5-1 with TRBJ2-1; 9 positions match TRBD2. The CDR3 spans 17 residues. The V gene end was trimmed by 0 bases and the J gene end by 5 bases; junction bases not matched to a gene: 9. Germline CDR1 is SGHRS and CDR2 is YFSETQ. DNA of the CDR3: TGCGCCAGCAGCTTGGATGCTAGCGGGGCCCGGGACAATGAGCAGTTCTTC. This gives the protein CASSLDASGARDNEQFF.